Detailed here is one TCR beta chain. Its antigen is unidentified. TCRdb's table, derived via immunoSEQ multiplex PCR, lists solely in-frame clones and lacks some. Of fewer than 200,000 clones in the sample, 94% were seen once. The data were taken from a study of OX40 agonist ivuxolimab in advanced cancers. Study-level information: The dose-escalation cohort had hepatocellular carcinoma, melanoma, renal cell or head and neck cancer. General study results and limits: Dosing at 0.1 to 3.0 mg/kg was accompanied by clonal expansion of CD4+ and CD8+ blood T cells by week 6.

Sequencing used CD4+ or CD8+ T cells sorted from blood, obtained in a trial of the OX40 agonist ivuxolimab. The sequence came from an adult with an advanced solid tumor such as melanoma, head and neck, liver or kidney cancer.

This chain's CDR3 is CASSLWGAASTDTQYF. Written as DNA, the CDR3 is TGTGCCAGCAGTTTATGGGGAGCTGCTAGCACAGATACGCAGTATTTT. The chain employs TRBV28 and TRBJ2-3; D might be TRBD2 (5 bases). Germline V gene lookup returns CDR1 MDHEN and CDR2 SYDVKM. With 0 bases removed from V and 0 bases from J, the gap between germline ends came to 10 bases. CDR3 length: 16 residues.